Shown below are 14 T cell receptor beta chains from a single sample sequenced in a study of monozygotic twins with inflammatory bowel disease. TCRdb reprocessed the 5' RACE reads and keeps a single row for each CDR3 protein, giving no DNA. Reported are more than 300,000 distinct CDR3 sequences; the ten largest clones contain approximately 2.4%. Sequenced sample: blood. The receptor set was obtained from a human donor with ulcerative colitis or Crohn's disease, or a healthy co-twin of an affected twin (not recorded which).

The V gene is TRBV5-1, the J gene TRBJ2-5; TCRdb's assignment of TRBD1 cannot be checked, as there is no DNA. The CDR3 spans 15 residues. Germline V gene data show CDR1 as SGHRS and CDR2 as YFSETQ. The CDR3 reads CASSLATGGSGAQYF.

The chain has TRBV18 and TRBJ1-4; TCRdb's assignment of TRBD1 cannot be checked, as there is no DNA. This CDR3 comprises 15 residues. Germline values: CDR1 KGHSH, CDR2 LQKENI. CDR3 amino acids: CASSSGTGPKEKLFF.

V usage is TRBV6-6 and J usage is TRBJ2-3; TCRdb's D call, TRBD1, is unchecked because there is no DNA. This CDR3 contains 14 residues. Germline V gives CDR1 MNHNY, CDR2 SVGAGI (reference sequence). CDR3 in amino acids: CASSYGRRGDTQYF.

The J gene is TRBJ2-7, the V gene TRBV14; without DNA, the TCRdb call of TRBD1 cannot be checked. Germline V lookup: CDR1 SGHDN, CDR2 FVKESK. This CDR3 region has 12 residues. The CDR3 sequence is CASSHPGTQQYF.

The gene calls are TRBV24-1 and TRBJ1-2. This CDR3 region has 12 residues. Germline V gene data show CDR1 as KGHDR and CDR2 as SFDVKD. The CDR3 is CATSPQTGGYTF.

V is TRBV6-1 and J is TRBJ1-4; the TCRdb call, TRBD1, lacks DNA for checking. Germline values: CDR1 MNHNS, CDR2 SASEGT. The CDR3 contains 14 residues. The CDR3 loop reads CASNDRAVREKLFF.

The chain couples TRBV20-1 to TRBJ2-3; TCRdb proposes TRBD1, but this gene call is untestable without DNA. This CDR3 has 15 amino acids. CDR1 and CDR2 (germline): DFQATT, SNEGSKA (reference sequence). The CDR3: CSARDDRGSTDTQYF.

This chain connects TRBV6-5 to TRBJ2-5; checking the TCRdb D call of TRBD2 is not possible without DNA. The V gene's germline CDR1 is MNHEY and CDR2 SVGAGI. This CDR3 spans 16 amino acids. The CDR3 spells CASSNRGRLPGETQYF.

The CDR3 protein is CASSQSTGATSYEQYF. The rearrangement links TRBV18 to TRBJ2-7; lacking DNA, the TRBD1 call made by TCRdb goes unchecked. The CDR3 runs to 16 residues. Germline assignment: CDR1 KGHSH and CDR2 LQKENI.

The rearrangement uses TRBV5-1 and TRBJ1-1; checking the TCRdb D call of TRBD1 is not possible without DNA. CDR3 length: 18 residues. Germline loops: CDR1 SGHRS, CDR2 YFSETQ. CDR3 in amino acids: CASSLKDQPGQANTEAFF.

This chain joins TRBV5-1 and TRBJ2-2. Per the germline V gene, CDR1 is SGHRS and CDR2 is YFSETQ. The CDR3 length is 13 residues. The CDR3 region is CASSVSGTGELFF.

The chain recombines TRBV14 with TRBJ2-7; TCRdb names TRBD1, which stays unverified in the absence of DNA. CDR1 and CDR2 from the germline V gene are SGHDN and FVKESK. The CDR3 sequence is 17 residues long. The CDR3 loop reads CASSQDTYRGKTGEQYF.

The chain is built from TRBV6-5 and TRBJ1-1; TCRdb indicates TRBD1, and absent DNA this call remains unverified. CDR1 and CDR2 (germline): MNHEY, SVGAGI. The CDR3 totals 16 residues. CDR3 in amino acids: CASSYSGGRGNTEAFF.

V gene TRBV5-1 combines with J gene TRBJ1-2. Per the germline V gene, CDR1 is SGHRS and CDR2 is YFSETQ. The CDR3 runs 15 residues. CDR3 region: CASSSWTVASYGYTF.